Below, one TCR beta chain is given with its context. What it binds is not known. CD8 cells regarded as naive lacked CD45RO, were positively chosen for CCR7, and omitted terminally differentiated effector memory CD45RA+ cells. TCRdb's table, derived via immunoSEQ multiplex PCR, lists solely in-frame clones and lacks some. In the table there are around 2,100,000 clones, about 95% of which are singletons. These data are taken from a study of shared clonotypes between healthy human individuals. Study findings and constraints: Investigators collected only blood, and repertoires in tissues likely differ.

Germline values: CDR1 MNHNY, CDR2 SVGAGI (reference sequence). This CDR3 is 14 amino acids long. V lost 5 bases and J lost 7; bases outside the gene matches: 8. This sequence originates from a man between 18 and 29 years old in good health. Sequences were obtained from naive CD8+ T cells sorted from blood. The J gene is TRBJ1-2, the V gene TRBV6-6, with 9 bases that match TRBD1. The CDR3 sequence is CASSEDRGGPGYTF. The CDR3 DNA is TGTGCCAGCAGTGAGGACAGGGGCGGCCCTGGCTACACCTTC.